This T cell receptor beta chain was sequenced in a study of blood T cell repertoires in COVID-19. Across the whole study: The United States, Italy and Spain were the sources of the acute and convalescent COVID-19 samples. PBMCs, B-cell-depleted T cells, or T cells were the source of the cDNA or gDNA that made up the material.

Original handling: By means of reference gene primer amplification, nucleated cell counts were estimated. Repertoires were generated with immunoSEQ multiplex PCR, while TCRdb's copy carries only in-frame clones and drops some. The V and J calls and clone size come from that table; D and trimming were worked out from the DNA. Of under 400,000 clones in the sample, approximately 90% were seen once. Germline-derived CDR1 and CDR2 are LNHDA and SQIVND (reference sequence). This CDR3 is built from 13 residues. The V gene lost 4 bases and the J gene lost 5 bases, with 9 bases spanning the gap. The sample taken for sequencing was peripheral blood. The genes are TRBV19 and TRBJ1-5; tentatively, D is TRBD1 (6 bases). The TCR sequence derives from a woman in her twenties or thirties with COVID-19, enrolled during active disease. Here the CDR3 DNA reads TGTGCCAGTAGTACTCAGGGGTATCAGCCCCAGCATTTT. Amino acid sequence: CASSTQGYQPQHF.